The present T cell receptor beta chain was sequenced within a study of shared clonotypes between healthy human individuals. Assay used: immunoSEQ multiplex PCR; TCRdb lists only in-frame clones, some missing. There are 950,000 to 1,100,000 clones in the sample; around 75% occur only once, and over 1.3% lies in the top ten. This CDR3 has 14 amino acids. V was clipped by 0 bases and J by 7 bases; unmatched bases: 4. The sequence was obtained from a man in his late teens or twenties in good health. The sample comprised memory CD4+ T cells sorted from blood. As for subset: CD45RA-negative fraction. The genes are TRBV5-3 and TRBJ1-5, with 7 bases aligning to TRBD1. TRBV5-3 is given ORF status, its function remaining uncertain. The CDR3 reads CARSLEGAGQPQHF. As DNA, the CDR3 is TGTGCCAGAAGCTTGGAGGGGGCGGGGCAGCCCCAGCATTTT.